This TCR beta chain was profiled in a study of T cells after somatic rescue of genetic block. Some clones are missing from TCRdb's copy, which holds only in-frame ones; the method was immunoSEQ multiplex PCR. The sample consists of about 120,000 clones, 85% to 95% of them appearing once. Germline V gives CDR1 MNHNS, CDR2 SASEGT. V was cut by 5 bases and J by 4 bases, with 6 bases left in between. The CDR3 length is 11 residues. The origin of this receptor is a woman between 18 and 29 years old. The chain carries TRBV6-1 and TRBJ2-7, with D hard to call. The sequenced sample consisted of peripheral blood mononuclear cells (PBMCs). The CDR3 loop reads CASSLLYEQYF. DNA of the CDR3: TGTGCCAGCAGTCTATTATACGAGCAGTACTTC.